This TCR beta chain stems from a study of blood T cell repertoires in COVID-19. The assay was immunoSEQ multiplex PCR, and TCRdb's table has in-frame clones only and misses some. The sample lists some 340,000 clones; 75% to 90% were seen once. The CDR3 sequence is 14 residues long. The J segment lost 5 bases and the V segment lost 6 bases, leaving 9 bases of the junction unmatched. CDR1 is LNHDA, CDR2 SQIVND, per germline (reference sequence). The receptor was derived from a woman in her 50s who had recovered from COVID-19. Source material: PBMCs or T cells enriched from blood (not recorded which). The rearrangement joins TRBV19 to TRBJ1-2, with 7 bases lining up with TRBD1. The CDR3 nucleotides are TGTGCCAGTAGCACCGGGACAGTTGTTTATGGCTACACCTTC. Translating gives CASSTGTVVYGYTF.